This TCR beta chain stems from a study of shared clonotypes between healthy human individuals. General study points: Only blood was sampled, and tissue TCR repertoires likely differ from blood ones.

Naive CD8 cells comprised CD45RO-negative, CCR7-positively selected cells, excluding terminally differentiated effector memory CD45RA+ cells. Germline trimming cut 2 bases from V and 7 bases from J; bases unmatched to any gene: 2. The germline V gene has CDR1 MDHEN and CDR2 SYDVKM. This CDR3 is built from 14 residues. Comments on this clone: Its antigen is not known.

The protocol was immunoSEQ multiplex PCR, while the TCRdb copy is restricted to in-frame clones and leaves out a portion. This repertoire shows some 600,000 clones, 95% to 97% found once; its top ten account for approximately 0.1%. The rearrangement uses TRBV28 and TRBJ2-3, with 11 bases aligning to TRBD2. The sequence was obtained from a woman aged 25-40 years in good health. Source material: naive CD8+ T cells sorted from blood. This chain's CDR3 is CASSLGTSGYTQYF. CDR3 DNA: TGTGCCAGCAGTTTAGGGACTAGCGGCTATACGCAGTATTTT.